The subject of this entry is one T cell receptor (beta chain). The data belong to a study of technical replicates of blood from a few donors. Germline trimming cut 2 bases from V and 9 bases from J; bases unmatched to any gene: 7. The CDR3 consists of 14 residues. Germline lookup yields CDR1 SGHAT and CDR2 FQNNGV. The data were produced by immunoSEQ multiplex PCR, yet TCRdb's version contains in-frame clones alone and is incomplete. The repertoire includes just over 15,000 clones, over 80% of them detected once, and roughly an eighth sits in the top ten. The specimen was PBMCs. V usage is TRBV11-2 and J usage is TRBJ2-1; 7 bases match TRBD2. This TCR derives from a human donor in good health. The CDR3 nucleotides are TGTGCCAGCAGCTTAAATGCGGGAGCGGGTGAGCAGTTCTTC. Protein sequence: CASSLNAGAGEQFF.